These 31 T cell receptor beta chains came from one sample sequenced in a study of CD8 T cells in Susac syndrome. After extraction with the RNeasy kit, 0.5 to 1 ug of the RNA was reverse transcribed using random hexamers. TCRdb re-called the immunoSEQ multiplex PCR reads with MiXCR, one entry per CDR3 protein. The table lists around 230,000 distinct CDR3 sequences, 90% to 97% of them singletons. Sample: CD4+ T cells from PBMCs. All receptors come from a human donor with Susac syndrome.

The chain has TRBV9 and TRBJ2-2, with D possibly being TRBD1 or TRBD2 (6 bases each). This CDR3 is 15 amino acids long. Germline lookup yields CDR1 SGDLS and CDR2 YYNGEE. V was shortened by 0 bases and J by 6 bases, with 12 bases between the two germline ends. DNA of the CDR3: TGTGCCAGCAGCGTAGCGGGGGCGCGTCCCGGGGAGCTGTTTTTT. Translating it yields CASSVAGARPGELFF.

The rearrangement uses TRBV2 and TRBJ2-1, with a possible D match to TRBD2 (5 bases). V gave up 9 bases and J gave up 0 bases, with 15 bases separating them. The germline CDR1 and CDR2 sequences are SNHLY and FYNNEI. This CDR3 spans 15 amino acids. Written as DNA, the CDR3 is TGTGCCAGTTGTAACTTAGGGAGCTCCTACAATGAGCAGTTCTTC. The encoded protein is CASCNLGSSYNEQFF. The whole variable domain, filled in from reference TRBV2 and TRBJ2-1, reads EPEVTQTPSHQVTQMGQEVILRCVPISNHLYFYWYRQILGQKVEFLVSFYNNEISEKSEIFDDQFSVERPDGSNFTLKIRSTKLEDSAMYFCASCNLGSSYNEQFFGPGTRLTVL.

The chain couples TRBV27 to TRBJ1-5; 9 positions agree with TRBD1. With 2 bases clipped from V and 0 bases from J, the junction kept 2 bases outside the gene matches. The CDR3 runs to 16 residues. Per germline, CDR1 MNHEY and CDR2 SMNVEV (reference sequence). CDR3 in amino acids: CASSLGTGTSNQPQHF. The CDR3 DNA sequence: TGTGCCAGCAGTTTAGGGACAGGGACTAGCAATCAGCCCCAGCATTTT.

The chain links TRBV9 to TRBJ2-7, with 9 bases matching TRBD2. Germline CDR1 is SGDLS and CDR2 is YYNGEE. J gave up 0 bases and V 3 bases, and 4 bases lay outside the gene matches. The CDR3 has 15 amino acids. In DNA form, the CDR3 reads TGTGCCAGCAGCGGACTAGCGGAGAACTCCTACGAGCAGTACTTC. Its translation: CASSGLAENSYEQYF.

This clonotype occurred a few times. V and J are TRBV7-9 and TRBJ2-7, with 8 nucleotides matching TRBD1. V gave up 1 base and J gave up 6 bases; unmatched junction bases: 5. CDR1 and CDR2 (germline): SEHNR, FQNEAQ (reference sequence). This CDR3 spans 14 amino acids. The CDR3 here is CASSLGQGSLEQYF. CDR3 coding DNA: TGTGCCAGCAGCTTAGGACAGGGGTCTCTCGAGCAGTACTTC.

The chain employs TRBV4-1 and TRBJ2-7, with D possibly TRBD2 on 6 matching bases. The CDR3 is made up of 14 amino acids. The germline V gene encodes CDR1 MGHRA and CDR2 YSYEKL. V lost 2 bases and J 1 base, leaving 9 bases between the germline ends. CDR3 region: CASSQPRESYEQYF. The CDR3 DNA reads as TGCGCCAGCAGCCAACCACGGGAGTCCTACGAGCAGTACTTC.

The genes are TRBV12-3 or TRBV12-4 and TRBJ2-5, with TRBD2 identical over 7 bases. This CDR3 is 15 amino acids long. V was pared by 6 bases and J by 4 bases, with 11 bases of the junction left unmatched. DNA of the CDR3: TGTGCCAGCAGCCCCCTTTCGCGGGAGTTAGAGACCCAGTACTTC. Encoded protein: CASSPLSRELETQYF.

The rearrangement links TRBV30 to TRBJ2-3; 13 bases are a match to TRBD2. J was trimmed by 7 bases and V by 0 bases; bases with no gene match: 10. There are 17 residues in the CDR3. Germline V CDR1 and CDR2: GTSNPN, SVGIG (reference sequence). CDR3 coding DNA: TGTGCCTGGAGTGTGTGGAGGACTAGCGGGAGTCGGAATACGCAGTATTTT. This gives the protein CAWSVWRTSGSRNTQYF.

The CDR3 bases are TGCAGCAGTAGATCGCAGGAAGAACAAGAGACCCAGTACTTC. This translates into CSSRSQEEQETQYF. The chain employs TRBV29-1 and TRBJ2-5; D is uncertain. With 8 bases removed from V and 2 bases from J, the gap between germline ends came to 18 bases. This CDR3 contains 14 residues. Germline loops: CDR1 SQVTM, CDR2 ANQGSEA.

The J gene is TRBJ1-5, the V gene TRBV7-9; the D gene is possibly TRBD1 (5 bases). The CDR3 runs 16 residues. The germline V gene encodes CDR1 SEHNR and CDR2 FQNEAQ (reference sequence). V lost 6 bases to trimming and J lost 3 bases, with 18 bases between them. CDR3 coding DNA: TGTGCCAGCAGTCCAGGGTCCGTAGACCCCAATCAGCCCCAGCATTTT. The encoded protein is CASSPGSVDPNQPQHF.

The rearrangement links TRBV13 to TRBJ2-3, with D possibly TRBD2 on 6 matching bases. The CDR3 is 16 residues long. Germline lookup yields CDR1 PRHDT and CDR2 FYEKMQ (reference sequence). Trimming removed 4 bases at V and 2 bases at J, with 16 bases between. The CDR3 loop reads CASSSLGDFNTDTQYF. In DNA, the CDR3 is TGTGCCAGCAGCTCATTGGGGGACTTTAACACAGATACGCAGTATTTT.

This sequence joins TRBV19 and TRBJ2-7, with 7 bases fitting TRBD1. Germline lookup yields CDR1 LNHDA and CDR2 SQIVND (reference sequence). The CDR3 covers 14 residues. The junction had 5 bases not matched to a gene; V was cut back by 4 bases and J by 2 bases. CDR3 in amino acids: CASSTQGTPYEQYF. DNA of the CDR3: TGTGCCAGTAGTACACAGGGGACCCCCTACGAGCAGTACTTC. Full variable domain (outside the CDR3, taken from reference TRBV19 and TRBJ2-7): DGGITQSPKYLFRKEGQNVTLSCEQNLNHDAMYWYRQDPGQGLRLIYYSQIVNDFQKGDIAEGYSVSREKKESFPLTVTSAQKNPTAFYLCASSTQGTPYEQYFGPGTRLTVT.

The chain links TRBV12-3 or TRBV12-4 to TRBJ2-7, with 8 bases matching TRBD1. The CDR3 totals 15 residues. J lost 3 bases, V lost 6 bases, and 10 bases had no gene match. As DNA, the CDR3 is TGTGCCAGCAGCCGTCGGGACAGGCGCTTCTACGAGCAGTACTTC. It specifies CASSRRDRRFYEQYF.

This chain joins TRBV19 and TRBJ1-2, with 7 nucleotides matching TRBD1. With V trimmed by 5 bases and J by 3 bases, 9 bases remained unmatched. The CDR3 totals 15 residues. Looked up from germline, CDR1 is LNHDA and CDR2 is SQIVND (reference sequence). Written as DNA, the CDR3 is TGTGCCAGTAGTTGGATGACAGGGCATCACTATGGCTACACCTTC. It is translated as CASSWMTGHHYGYTF. Variable domain in full (rest from reference TRBV19 and TRBJ1-2): DGGITQSPKYLFRKEGQNVTLSCEQNLNHDAMYWYRQDPGQGLRLIYYSQIVNDFQKGDIAEGYSVSREKKESFPLTVTSAQKNPTAFYLCASSWMTGHHYGYTFGSGTRLTVV.

CDR3 in amino acids: CASSLTGIRALEETQYF. CDR3 nucleotides: TGTGCCAGCAGCTTGACTGGGATACGGGCATTGGAAGAGACCCAGTACTTC. The chain couples TRBV5-6 to TRBJ2-5; no reliable D call. CDR1 is SGHDT and CDR2 is YYEEEE in the germline V gene. The length of the CDR3 is 17 residues. The V end was cut by 1 base, the J end by 3 bases, with 19 bases between.

The chain uses TRBV5-1 and TRBJ2-7; 9 bases agree with TRBD1. The CDR3 runs 16 residues. The V gene's germline CDR1 is SGHRS and CDR2 YFSETQ. Trimming at V came to 0 bases and at J to 2 bases, leaving 6 bases not matched to a gene. This CDR3 is CASSLAGDRATYEQYF. As DNA, the CDR3 is TGCGCCAGCAGCTTGGCGGGGGACAGGGCTACCTACGAGCAGTACTTC.

V and J are TRBV5-4 and TRBJ2-7, with D perhaps matching TRBD2 (5 bases). V lost 0 bases to trimming and J lost 1 base, with 11 bases between them. The CDR3 has 15 amino acids. Per germline, CDR1 SGHNT and CDR2 YYREEE (reference sequence). The CDR3 DNA is TGTGCCAGCAGCTTGGAAGGAGGAAGATCCTACGAGCAGTACTTC. It specifies CASSLEGGRSYEQYF.

The chain employs TRBV6-5 and TRBJ2-1; D remains ambiguous. CDR3 length: 15 residues. Germline CDR1 and CDR2: MNHEY and SVGAGI. Trimming took 6 bases from V and 2 from J, leaving 14 bases between them. The CDR3 DNA sequence: TGTGCCAGCAGGGTCGGCTTTGTGACCTACAATGAGCAGTTCTTC. Translated, it gives CASRVGFVTYNEQFF.

The V gene is TRBV12-3 or TRBV12-4, the J gene TRBJ1-1, with 9 bases fitting TRBD1. The CDR3 sequence is 15 residues long. The V and J ends lost 3 bases and 5 bases, in that order; junction bases with no gene match: 7. The DNA of the CDR3 is TGTGCCAGCAGTTTTCCCCGGACAGGGGAGACTGAAGCTTTCTTT. Translated, it gives CASSFPRTGETEAFF.

The chain is built from TRBV12-3 or TRBV12-4 and TRBJ1-1, with a weak D call TRBD1 (6 bases). There are 13 residues in the CDR3. V lost 4 bases and J 4 bases, leaving 10 bases between the germline ends. The CDR3: CASSSKGGTEAFF. CDR3 sequence (DNA): TGTGCCAGCAGTTCTAAGGGGGGCACTGAAGCTTTCTTT.

The chain has TRBV21-1 and TRBJ1-4; the table's D gene call, TRBD1, was not cross checked with the DNA. TRBV21-1 constitutes a pseudogene. This CDR3 comprises 13 residues. The CDR3 nucleotides read TGTGCCAGCAGCGGACAGACTAATGAAAAACTGTTTTTT. Translated, it gives CASSGQTNEKLFF.

This clonotype has a single count. The chain couples TRBV7-8 to TRBJ1-5; weak D call: TRBD1 (5 bases). CDR1 is SGHVS and CDR2 is FQNEAQ in the germline V gene. The length of the CDR3 is 14 residues. V was shortened by 3 bases and J by 5 bases, with 11 bases between the two germline ends. CDR3 region: CASSFTGLHQPQHF. The DNA of the CDR3 is TGTGCCAGCAGCTTCACAGGCCTGCATCAGCCCCAGCATTTT.

This clonotype was seen only once. The J gene is TRBJ2-7, the V gene TRBV29-1; 11 bases match TRBD2. The CDR3 sequence is 14 residues long. Germline loops: CDR1 SQVTM, CDR2 ANQGSEA. V was clipped by 7 bases and J by 2 bases; unmatched bases: 7. CDR3 amino acids: CSASGGLAAYEQYF. The CDR3, as DNA: TGCAGCGCTTCCGGGGGACTAGCGGCCTACGAGCAGTACTTC.

The rearrangement uses TRBV30 and TRBJ2-3; D unclear. Germline V lookup: CDR1 GTSNPN, CDR2 SVGIG (reference sequence). This CDR3 has 12 residues. V was shortened by 6 bases and J by 2 bases, with 9 bases between the two germline ends. The CDR3, as DNA: TGTGCCTGCTCGACGGTCACAGATACGCAGTATTTT. Amino acid sequence: CACSTVTDTQYF.

This sequence joins TRBV6-5 and TRBJ2-7; 10 bases align to TRBD2. This CDR3 is 15 amino acids long. Germline assignment: CDR1 MNHEY and CDR2 SVGAGI. With V trimmed by 5 bases and J by 5 bases, 9 bases remained unmatched. The CDR3 DNA reads as TGTGCCAGCAGTCTAGCGGGGGCAAGGTTCGACGAGCAGTACTTC. Translation gives CASSLAGARFDEQYF.

A note on this clonotype: This likely comes from a read error, as the CDR3 has no conserved phenylalanine or tryptophan at its end. The chain couples TRBV18 to TRBJ2-7, with 7 bases lining up with TRBD2. The length of the CDR3 is 16 residues. The V and J ends lost 3 bases and 2 bases, in that order; junction bases with no gene match: 10. From germline, CDR1 is KGHSH and CDR2 LQKENI. CDR3 bases: TGTGCCAGCTCACCCTCATCGCGGGGGACTCCCTACGAGCAGTACCTC. Encoded protein: CASSPSSRGTPYEQYL.

The chain joins TRBV12-5 to TRBJ1-5, with D unresolved. Trimming took 0 bases from V and 5 from J, leaving 8 bases between them. The CDR3 has 14 residues. Germline V gene data show CDR1 as LGHNT and CDR2 as FRNRAP. CDR3 residues: CASGLVGFDQPQHF. The CDR3 DNA is TGTGCTAGTGGTTTGGTCGGTTTCGATCAGCCCCAGCATTTT. The variable domain in full, completed from reference TRBV12-5 and TRBJ1-5, reads DARVTQTPRHKVTEMGQEVTMRCQPILGHNTVFWYRQTMMQGLELLAYFRNRAPLDDSGMPKDRFSAEMPDATLATLKIQPSEPRDSAVYFCASGLVGFDQPQHFGDGTRLSIL.

This clonotype is a singleton in its sample. The chain carries TRBV30 and TRBJ2-3, with D perhaps TRBD2 (6 bases). The CDR3 spans 16 residues. The germline V gene has CDR1 GTSNPN and CDR2 SVGIG (reference sequence). Trimming removed 5 bases from V and 4 bases from J, with 22 bases in between. CDR3 in amino acids: CAWGRGRDFLSDTQYF. CDR3 coding DNA: TGTGCCTGGGGGCGCGGAAGGGACTTTTTGTCAGATACGCAGTATTTT.

The rearrangement links TRBV29-1 to TRBJ1-4, with a weak D call TRBD1 (6 bases). The V and J ends lost 4 bases and 4 bases respectively, with 13 bases between them. The CDR3 is 14 amino acids. CDR1 and CDR2 (germline): SQVTM, ANQGSEA. The CDR3 sequence: CSVGGARLNEKLFF. CDR3 nucleotide sequence: TGCAGCGTTGGGGGGGCAAGACTTAATGAAAAACTGTTTTTT.

The genes are TRBV20-1 and TRBJ1-1, with a tentative D call TRBD1 (5 bases). The length of the CDR3 is 13 residues. V was pared by 8 bases and J by 3 bases, with 16 bases between. In germline, CDR1 is DFQATT, CDR2 SNEGSKA (reference sequence). For the CDR3, the DNA is TGCAGTATACCACAGGAGACTTACACTGAAGCTTTCTTT. It encodes CSIPQETYTEAFF.

This clonotype appeared once. The chain joins TRBV12-2 to TRBJ1-1; TRBD1 is the table's D call and was not checked against the DNA. TRBV12-2 is annotated as a pseudogene. The length of the CDR3 is 15 residues. In DNA, the CDR3 is TGTGCAAGTCGCAGACGTCCCGGGAAGACGACTGAAGCTTTCTTT. It codes for CASRRRPGKTTEAFF.